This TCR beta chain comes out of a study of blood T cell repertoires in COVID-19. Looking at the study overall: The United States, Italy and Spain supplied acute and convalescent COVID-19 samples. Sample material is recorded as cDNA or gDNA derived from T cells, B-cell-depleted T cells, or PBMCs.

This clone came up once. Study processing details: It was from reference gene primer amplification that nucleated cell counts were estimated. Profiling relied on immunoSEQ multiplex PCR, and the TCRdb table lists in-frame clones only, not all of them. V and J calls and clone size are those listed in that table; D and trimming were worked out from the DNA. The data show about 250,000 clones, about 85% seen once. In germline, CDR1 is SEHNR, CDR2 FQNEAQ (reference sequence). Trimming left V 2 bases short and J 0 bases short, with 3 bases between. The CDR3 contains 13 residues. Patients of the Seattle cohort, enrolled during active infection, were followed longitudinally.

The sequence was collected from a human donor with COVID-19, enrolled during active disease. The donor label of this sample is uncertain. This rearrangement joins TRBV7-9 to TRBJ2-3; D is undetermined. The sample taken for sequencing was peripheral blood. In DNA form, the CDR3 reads TGTGCCAGCAGCTTACTGAGCACAGATACGCAGTATTTT. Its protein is CASSLLSTDTQYF.